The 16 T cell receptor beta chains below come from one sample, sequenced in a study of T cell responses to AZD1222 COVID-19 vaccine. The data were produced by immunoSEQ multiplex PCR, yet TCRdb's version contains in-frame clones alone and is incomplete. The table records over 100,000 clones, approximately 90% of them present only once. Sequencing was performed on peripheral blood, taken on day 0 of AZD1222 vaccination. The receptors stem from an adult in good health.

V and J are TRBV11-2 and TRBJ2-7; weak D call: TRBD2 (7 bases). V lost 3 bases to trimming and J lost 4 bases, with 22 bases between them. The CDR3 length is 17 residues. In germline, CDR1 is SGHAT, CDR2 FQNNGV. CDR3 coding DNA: TGTGCCAGCAGCTTGGGTGGGGGGGCCTCAGTCTTTTACGAGCAGTACTTC. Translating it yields CASSLGGGASVFYEQYF.

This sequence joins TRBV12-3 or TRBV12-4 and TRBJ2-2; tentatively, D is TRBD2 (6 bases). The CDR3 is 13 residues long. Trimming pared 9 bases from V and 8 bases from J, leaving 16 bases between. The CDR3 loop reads CASRSLGRGELFF. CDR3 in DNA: TGTGCCAGTCGATCTCTTGGGAGGGGGGAGCTGTTTTTT.

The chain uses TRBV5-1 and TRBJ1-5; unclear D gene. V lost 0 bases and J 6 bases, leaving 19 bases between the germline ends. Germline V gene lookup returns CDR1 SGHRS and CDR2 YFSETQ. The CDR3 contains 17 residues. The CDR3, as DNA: TGCGCCAGCAGCTTGGATTTTGTAGGGCCTGACGGTCAGCCCCAGCATTTT. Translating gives CASSLDFVGPDGQPQHF. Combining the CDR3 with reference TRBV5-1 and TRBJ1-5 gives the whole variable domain KAGVTQTPRYLIKTRGQQVTLSCSPISGHRSVSWYQQTPGQGLQFLFEYFSETQRNKGNFPGRFSGRQFSNSRSEMNVSTLELGDSALYLCASSLDFVGPDGQPQHFGDGTRLSIL.

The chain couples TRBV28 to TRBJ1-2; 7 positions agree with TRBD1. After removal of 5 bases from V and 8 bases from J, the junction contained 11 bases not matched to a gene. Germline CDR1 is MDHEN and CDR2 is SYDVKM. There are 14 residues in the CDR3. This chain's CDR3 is CASSLHPQGRGYTF. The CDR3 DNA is TGTGCCAGCAGTCTGCACCCACAGGGGAGAGGCTACACCTTC.

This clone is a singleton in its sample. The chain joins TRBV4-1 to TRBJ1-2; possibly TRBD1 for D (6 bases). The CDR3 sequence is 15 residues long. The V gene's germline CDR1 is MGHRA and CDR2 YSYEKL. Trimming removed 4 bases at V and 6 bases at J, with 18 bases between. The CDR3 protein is CASSRRDTSDHGYTF. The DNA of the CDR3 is TGCGCCAGCAGCCGACGGGACACAAGTGATCATGGCTACACCTTC.

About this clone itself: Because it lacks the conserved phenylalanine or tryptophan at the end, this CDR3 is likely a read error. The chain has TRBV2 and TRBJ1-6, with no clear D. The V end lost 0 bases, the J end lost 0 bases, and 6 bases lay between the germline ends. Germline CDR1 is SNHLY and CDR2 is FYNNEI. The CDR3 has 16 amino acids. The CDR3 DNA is TGTGCCAGCAGTGAAGCATGGAGCTCCTATAATTCACCCCTCCACCTT. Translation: CASSEAWSSYNSPLHL.

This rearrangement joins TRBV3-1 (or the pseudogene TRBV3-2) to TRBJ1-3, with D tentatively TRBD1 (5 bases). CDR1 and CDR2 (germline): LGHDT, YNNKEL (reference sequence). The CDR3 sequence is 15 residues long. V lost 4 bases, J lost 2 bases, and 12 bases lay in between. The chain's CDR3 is CASSPRGNPGNTIYF. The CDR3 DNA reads TGTGCCAGCAGCCCGCGGGGGAACCCTGGAAACACCATATATTTT.

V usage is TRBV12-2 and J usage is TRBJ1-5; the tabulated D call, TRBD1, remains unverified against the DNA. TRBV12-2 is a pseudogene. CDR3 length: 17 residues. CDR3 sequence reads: CASRLAGDRGCNQPQHF. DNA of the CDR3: TGTGCAAGTCGCTTAGCGGGGGACAGGGGGTGCAATCAGCCCCAGCATTTT.

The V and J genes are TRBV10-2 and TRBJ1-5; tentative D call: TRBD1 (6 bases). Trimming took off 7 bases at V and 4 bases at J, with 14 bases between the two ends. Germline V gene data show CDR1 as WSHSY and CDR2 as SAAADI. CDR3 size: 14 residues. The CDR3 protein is CASTARGGNQPQHF. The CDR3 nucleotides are TGCGCCAGCACGGCTAGGGGGGGAAATCAGCCCCAGCATTTT.

The DNA of the CDR3 is TGTGCCACCAGCAGGGACAGGGGCGGTTACGAGCAGTACTTC. Residues: CATSRDRGGYEQYF. This chain connects TRBV15 to TRBJ2-7; the match to TRBD1 covers 9 bases. Germline V lookup: CDR1 LNHNV, CDR2 YYDKDF (reference sequence). V was clipped by 3 bases and J by 4 bases; unmatched bases: 4. This CDR3 comprises 14 residues.

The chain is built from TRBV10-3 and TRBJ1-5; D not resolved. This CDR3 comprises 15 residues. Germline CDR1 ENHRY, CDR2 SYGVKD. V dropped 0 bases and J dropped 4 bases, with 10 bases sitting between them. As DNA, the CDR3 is TGTGCCATCAGTGAGTCGGCCGTATTGAATCAGCCCCAGCATTTT. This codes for CAISESAVLNQPQHF.

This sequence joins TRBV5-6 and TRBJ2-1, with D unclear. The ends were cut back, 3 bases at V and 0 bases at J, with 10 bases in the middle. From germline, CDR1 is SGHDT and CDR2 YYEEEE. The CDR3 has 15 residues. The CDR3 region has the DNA TGTGCCAGCAGCTCGGGCCCGACCTCCTACAATGAGCAGTTCTTC. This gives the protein CASSSGPTSYNEQFF.

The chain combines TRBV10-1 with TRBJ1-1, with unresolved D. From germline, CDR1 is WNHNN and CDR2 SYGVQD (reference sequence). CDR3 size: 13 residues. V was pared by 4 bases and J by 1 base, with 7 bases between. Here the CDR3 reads CASSGNRNTEAFF. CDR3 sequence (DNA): TGCGCCAGCAGTGGGAATAGGAACACTGAAGCTTTCTTT.

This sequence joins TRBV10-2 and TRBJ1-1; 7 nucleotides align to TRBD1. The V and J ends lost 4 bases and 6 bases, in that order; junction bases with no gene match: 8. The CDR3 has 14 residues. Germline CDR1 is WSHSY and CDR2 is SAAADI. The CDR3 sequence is CASSVTGSSAEAFF. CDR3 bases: TGCGCCAGCAGTGTGACAGGGTCTTCGGCTGAAGCTTTCTTT.

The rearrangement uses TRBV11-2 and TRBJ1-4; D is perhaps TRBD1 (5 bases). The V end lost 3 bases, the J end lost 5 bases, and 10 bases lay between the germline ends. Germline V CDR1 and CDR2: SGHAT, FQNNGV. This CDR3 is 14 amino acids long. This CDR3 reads CASSFGQVNEKLFF. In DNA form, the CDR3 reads TGTGCCAGCAGCTTCGGACAAGTCAATGAAAAACTGTTTTTT. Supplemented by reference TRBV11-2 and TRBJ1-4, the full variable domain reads EAGVAQSPRYKIIEKRQSVAFWCNPISGHATLYWYQQILGQGPKLLIQFQNNGVVDDSQLPKDRFSAERLKGVDSTLKIQPAKLEDSAVYLCASSFGQVNEKLFFGSGTQLSVL.

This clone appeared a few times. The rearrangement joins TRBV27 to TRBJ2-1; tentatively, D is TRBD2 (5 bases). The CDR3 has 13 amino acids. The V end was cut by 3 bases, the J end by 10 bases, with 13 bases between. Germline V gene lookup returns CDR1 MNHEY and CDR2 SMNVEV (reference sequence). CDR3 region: CASSFGSSGEQFF. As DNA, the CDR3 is TGTGCCAGCAGTTTCGGCAGCTCGGGGGAGCAGTTCTTC.